This T cell receptor (beta chain) was recovered during a study of shared clonotypes between healthy human individuals. Produced via immunoSEQ multiplex PCR; TCRdb's table is partial and in-frame only. The sample consists of a few million clones, around 90% of them appearing once. This TCR was recovered from a man between 18 and 35 years old in good health. Some clones in this sample may be carry-over from other donors' samples. The sample taken for sequencing was naive CD4+ T cells from PBMCs. The subset denotes: CD45RA+ positively selected.

The CDR3 reads CASSLRLNLNTGELFF. The CDR3 nucleotides are TGTGCCAGCAGCTTAAGGCTGAACTTGAACACCGGGGAGCTGTTTTTT. This sequence joins TRBV7-9 and TRBJ2-2, with D unresolved. The CDR3 contains 16 residues. From germline, CDR1 is SEHNR and CDR2 FQNEAQ (reference sequence). Trimming took off 2 bases at V and 1 base at J, with 11 bases between the two ends.